The 21 T cell receptor beta chains given below trace back to one sample, sequenced in a study of monozygotic twins with inflammatory bowel disease. Each CDR3 protein gets one entry in TCRdb, which reprocessed the 5' RACE reads and gives no DNA. This sample contains a few hundred thousand distinct CDR3 sequences. Sequencing was carried out using blood. Receptors originate from a human donor with ulcerative colitis or Crohn's disease, or a healthy co-twin of an affected twin (not recorded which).

The chain combines TRBV9 with TRBJ2-3. CDR3 length: 13 amino acids. Germline CDR1 reads SGDLS; CDR2 reads YYNGEE. The CDR3 spells CASSVGRADTQYF.

This chain joins TRBV5-1 and TRBJ2-5. The V gene's germline CDR1 is SGHRS and CDR2 YFSETQ. This CDR3 has 11 residues. CDR3: CASSWMETQYF. Complete variable domain (other parts from reference TRBV5-1 and TRBJ2-5): KAGVTQTPRYLIKTRGQQVTLSCSPISGHRSVSWYQQTPGQGLQFLFEYFSETQRNKGNFPGRFSGRQFSNSRSEMNVSTLELGDSALYLCASSWMETQYFGPGTRLLVL.

The chain has TRBV6-1 and TRBJ2-7. The CDR3 is 15 residues long. In germline, CDR1 is MNHNS, CDR2 SASEGT. This CDR3 is CASSVGTGISYEQYF.

The gene calls are TRBV5-5 and TRBJ1-1; TCRdb returns TRBD1, unconfirmable since there is no DNA. CDR1 and CDR2 from the germline V gene are SGHKS and YYEKEE (reference sequence). The CDR3 sequence is 16 residues long. The CDR3 region is CASSLVQGRMNTEAFF.

V usage is TRBV27 and J usage is TRBJ1-5; the D gene TCRdb calls, TRBD1, cannot be checked with no DNA. The length of the CDR3 is 15 residues. Per germline, CDR1 MNHEY and CDR2 SMNVEV (reference sequence). CDR3 loop: CASGGTTAGNQPQHF.

The gene calls are TRBV5-1 and TRBJ1-5; TCRdb's D gene call, TRBD1, goes unchecked for lack of DNA. CDR1 is SGHRS, CDR2 YFSETQ, per germline. The CDR3 length is 15 residues. The CDR3 protein is CASSLAGTRNQPQHF.

The CDR3 sequence is CAIRQGGEETQYF. The chain recombines TRBV10-3 with TRBJ2-5; there is no DNA to check the TCRdb D call of TRBD1. CDR3 size: 13 residues. The germline V gene has CDR1 ENHRY and CDR2 SYGVKD.

The chain uses TRBV11-3 and TRBJ2-3; the TRBD1 assignment by TCRdb is unverifiable without DNA. The V gene's germline CDR1 is SGHNT and CDR2 YENEEA. The CDR3 loop spans 14 amino acids. The CDR3 protein is CASSHRGGADTQYF.

The rearrangement uses TRBV7-9 and TRBJ2-1; absent DNA, TCRdb's TRBD2 call cannot be checked. CDR3 length equals 16 residues. CDR1 and CDR2 (germline): SEHNR, FQNEAQ (reference sequence). Here the CDR3 reads CASSSILAGVYNEQFF.

The rearrangement links TRBV18 to TRBJ1-1. The CDR3 contains 13 residues. The germline V gene encodes CDR1 KGHSH and CDR2 LQKENI. The CDR3 sequence: CASSPLSGPEAFF.

The rearrangement uses TRBV6-5 and TRBJ1-4. The CDR3 has 13 residues. Germline V lookup: CDR1 MNHEY, CDR2 SVGAGI. The CDR3 loop reads CASYSVRNEKLFF.

This chain joins TRBV5-4 and TRBJ2-5; TCRdb outputs TRBD1, but without DNA this stays unchecked. CDR3 size: 14 residues. CDR1 and CDR2 (germline): SGHNT, YYREEE (reference sequence). This CDR3 reads CASSFSAGTETQYF.

The CDR3 protein is CSARDNPTGNTEAFF. The rearrangement joins TRBV20-1 to TRBJ1-1. Per germline, CDR1 DFQATT and CDR2 SNEGSKA (reference sequence). This CDR3 has 15 residues.

The chain employs TRBV7-2 and TRBJ2-2; TCRdb proposes TRBD1, but this gene call is untestable without DNA. The CDR3 is 14 residues long. The germline CDR1 and CDR2 sequences are SGHTA and FQGNSA. The CDR3 sequence is CASSLDSRVGELFF. Variable domain in full (rest from reference TRBV7-2 and TRBJ2-2): GAGVSQSPSNKVTEKGKDVELRCDPISGHTALYWYRQSLGQGLEFLIYFQGNSAPDKSGLPSDRFSAERTGGSVSTLTIQRTQQEDSAVYLCASSLDSRVGELFFGEGSRLTVL.

V gene TRBV12-3 or TRBV12-4 combines with J gene TRBJ1-5; as DNA is missing, the TRBD1 call by TCRdb cannot be tested. The CDR3 sequence is 14 residues long. This CDR3 is CASSLAQGGGPQHF.

The V gene is TRBV12-3 or TRBV12-4, the J gene TRBJ1-1. The CDR3 sequence is 11 residues long. CDR3 in amino acids: CASFRWGEAFF.

This chain uses TRBV20-1 with TRBJ2-3. From germline, CDR1 is DFQATT and CDR2 SNEGSKA (reference sequence). The CDR3 is 11 amino acids. CDR3 residues: CSASHVNTQYF.

The chain has TRBV7-9 and TRBJ1-4. The CDR3 is made up of 13 amino acids. Per germline, CDR1 SEHNR and CDR2 FQNEAQ (reference sequence). The CDR3 reads CASGWTEDEKLFF.

This chain joins TRBV18 and TRBJ2-7. Germline loops: CDR1 KGHSH, CDR2 LQKENI. The CDR3 has 14 residues. This CDR3 is CASSPVRDNNEQYF.

The chain carries TRBV28 and TRBJ2-5; the TCRdb D gene call, TRBD1, has no DNA to confirm it. This CDR3 is 14 amino acids long. The germline V gene encodes CDR1 MDHEN and CDR2 SYDVKM. CDR3 sequence: CASSLRQGEETQYF.

V is TRBV6-5 and J is TRBJ2-2; TCRdb's D call, TRBD1, is unchecked because there is no DNA. Per the germline V gene, CDR1 is MNHEY and CDR2 is SVGAGI. The CDR3 is made up of 16 amino acids. CDR3 amino acids: CASSWGDRVGSGELFF.